This entry lists 28 T cell receptor beta chains sequenced from one sample in a study of cytomegalovirus exposure and HLA in healthy donors. PCR primers comprised 60 Vbeta and 13 Jbeta primers. Only in-frame clones appear in the TCRdb table, and some are missing; sequencing was by immunoSEQ multiplex PCR. The table counts approximately 120,000 clones; around 2.7% lies in the top ten. Source material: PBMCs. These TCRs come from a man aged 30 to 45 in good health and CMV-seronegative.

The rearrangement joins TRBV7-9 to TRBJ2-7; 11 nucleotides align to TRBD2. In germline, CDR1 is SEHNR, CDR2 FQNEAQ (reference sequence). V trimming: 4 bases; J trimming: 3 bases; junction bases outside the gene matches: 8. The CDR3 consists of 16 residues. CDR3: CASSSPPGLADYEQYF. For the CDR3, the DNA is TGTGCCAGCAGCTCGCCGCCGGGACTAGCGGACTACGAGCAGTACTTC.

The chain combines TRBV29-1 with TRBJ2-5; D is ambiguous. The germline V gene has CDR1 SQVTM and CDR2 ANQGSEA. V was shortened by 5 bases and J by 6 bases, with 16 bases between the two germline ends. The length of the CDR3 is 13 residues. CDR3 nucleotides: TGCAGCGTTTCCTCAGGAAGTCGGCAGACCCAGTACTTC. It codes for CSVSSGSRQTQYF.

This chain uses TRBV4-1 with TRBJ2-5, with D unresolved. The DNA end is more similar to TRBJ2-7, so the J call may be wrong. Per the germline V gene, CDR1 is MGHRA and CDR2 is YSYEKL. The CDR3 sequence is 13 residues long. This CDR3 is CASSPLTHYEQYF. DNA of the CDR3: TGCGCCAGCAGCCCCTTGACCCACTACGAGCAGTACTTC.

This chain uses TRBV7-9 with TRBJ2-7; 14 bases are a match to TRBD2. This CDR3 region has 16 residues. Germline V gives CDR1 SEHNR, CDR2 FQNEAQ (reference sequence). Trimming cost V 5 bases and J 7 bases; bases outside gene matches: 10. The CDR3 DNA follows: TGTGCCAGCAGCCTCGGACTAGCGGGGGGTTGGGAGGAGCAGTACTTC. It encodes CASSLGLAGGWEEQYF.

V gene TRBV27 combines with J gene TRBJ1-5, with D possibly TRBD1 on 6 matching bases. Trimming removed 4 bases at V and 5 bases at J, with 9 bases between. Germline V gives CDR1 MNHEY, CDR2 SMNVEV (reference sequence). The CDR3 has 13 amino acids. The CDR3 DNA follows: TGTGCCAGCAGTTCGGACAGCTATCAGCCCCAGCATTTT. As protein: CASSSDSYQPQHF.

J is TRBJ2-2 and V is TRBV19; possibly TRBD1 for D (6 bases). The germline V gene has CDR1 LNHDA and CDR2 SQIVND (reference sequence). V was shortened by 6 bases and J by 0 bases, with 14 bases between the two germline ends. This CDR3 has 16 amino acids. The CDR3 sequence: CASRNLRTANTGELFF. CDR3 sequence (DNA): TGTGCCAGTAGGAACCTTCGGACAGCGAACACCGGGGAGCTGTTTTTT. The full variable domain, completed using reference TRBV19 and TRBJ2-2, is DGGITQSPKYLFRKEGQNVTLSCEQNLNHDAMYWYRQDPGQGLRLIYYSQIVNDFQKGDIAEGYSVSREKKESFPLTVTSAQKNPTAFYLCASRNLRTANTGELFFGEGSRLTVL.

V gene TRBV19 combines with J gene TRBJ2-7; 11 positions agree with TRBD1. V was clipped by 6 bases and J by 3 bases; unmatched bases: 7. The CDR3 has 15 residues. CDR1 and CDR2 (germline): LNHDA, SQIVND (reference sequence). The DNA of the CDR3 is TGTGCCAGTAGCGGGGACAGGGGGGCTTTCTACGAGCAGTACTTC. This translates into CASSGDRGAFYEQYF.

V and J are TRBV7-9 and TRBJ1-1; D not resolved. The CDR3 sequence is 15 residues long. Trimming stripped 4 bases from V and 0 bases from J, with 12 bases between. Germline-derived CDR1 and CDR2 are SEHNR and FQNEAQ (reference sequence). The CDR3: CASSSSQALNTEAFF. CDR3 DNA: TGTGCCAGCAGCTCTTCCCAGGCCTTGAACACTGAAGCTTTCTTT.

V usage is TRBV5-1 and J usage is TRBJ2-2, with TRBD2 matching 10 bases. The CDR3 has 15 amino acids. Trimming removed 7 bases from V and 6 bases from J; junction bases left unmatched: 9. Germline loops: CDR1 SGHRS, CDR2 YFSETQ. The CDR3: CASASGLAGAGELFF. The CDR3 DNA follows: TGCGCCAGCGCTTCAGGGCTAGCGGGAGCCGGGGAGCTGTTTTTT.

The CDR3 loop is CAIGLAEGGSYEQYF. DNA for the CDR3: TGTGCCATAGGACTAGCGGAGGGAGGGTCCTACGAGCAGTACTTC. The chain carries TRBV10-3 and TRBJ2-7; 10 bases align to TRBD2. Germline V gene sequence: CDR1 ENHRY, CDR2 SYGVKD. After removal of 9 bases from V and 1 base from J, the junction contained 9 bases not matched to a gene. The CDR3 consists of 15 residues.

V and J are TRBV19 and TRBJ1-5; the match to TRBD1 covers 7 bases. Losses at the gene ends were 7 bases for V and 6 bases for J; bases not matched to a gene: 6. The CDR3 runs 13 residues. Germline CDR1 is LNHDA and CDR2 is SQIVND (reference sequence). Written as DNA, the CDR3 is TGTGCCAGTACCGACAGGGTCGGTCAGCCCCAGCATTTT. It codes for CASTDRVGQPQHF.

The chain carries TRBV7-9 and TRBJ2-2; D is ambiguous. V shed 3 bases and J shed 3 bases, with 8 bases lying between them. Germline V gene data show CDR1 as SEHNR and CDR2 as FQNEAQ (reference sequence). The CDR3 has 14 residues. This CDR3 is CASSFTKYTGELFF. DNA for the CDR3: TGTGCCAGCAGCTTCACAAAGTACACCGGGGAGCTGTTTTTT.

With respect to this clone: Its ends do not fully match the called genes, so a read error is possible. The CDR3 sequence: CASSQDLEGGTDTQYF. The CDR3 DNA is TGTGCCAGCAGTCAAGATCTGGAGGGCGGTACAGATACGCAGTATTTT. The rearrangement links TRBV14 to TRBJ2-3; a possible D gene is TRBD2 (6 bases). Germline CDR1 reads SGHDN; CDR2 reads FVKESK. This CDR3 spans 16 amino acids. The full variable domain, with the rest looked up from reference TRBV14 and TRBJ2-3, is EAGVTQFPSHSVIEKGQTVTLRCDPISGHDNLYWYRRVMGKEIKFLLHFVKESKQDESGMPNNRFLAERTGGTYSTLKVQPAELEDSGVYFCASSQDLEGGTDTQYFGPGTRLTVL.

This sequence joins TRBV7-2 and TRBJ2-1; 9 nucleotides line up with TRBD1. The CDR3 spans 16 residues. CDR1 SGHTA and CDR2 FQGNSA come from the germline V gene. V gave up 1 base and J gave up 0 bases; unmatched junction bases: 1. CDR3 in DNA: TGTGCCAGCAGCTTAGGGGGACAGGGCTCCTACAATGAGCAGTTCTTC. Amino acid sequence: CASSLGGQGSYNEQFF.

This chain links TRBV7-9 with TRBJ1-2, with a possible D match to TRBD1 (5 bases). Between the trimmed V and J ends, which lost 7 bases and 4 bases, there was a span of 19 bases. CDR3 length equals 15 residues. The germline CDR1 and CDR2 sequences are SEHNR and FQNEAQ (reference sequence). Here the CDR3 reads CASTPALGPGYGYTF. CDR3 DNA sequence: TGTGCCAGCACCCCGGCTCTGGGGCCGGGCTATGGCTACACCTTC. Full variable domain (outside the CDR3, taken from reference TRBV7-9 and TRBJ1-2): DTGVSQNPRHKITKRGQNVTFRCDPISEHNRLYWYRQTLGQGPEFLTYFQNEAQLEKSRLLSDRFSAERPKGSFSTLEIQRTEQGDSAMYLCASTPALGPGYGYTFGSGTRLTVV.

The CDR3: CASSVRSFGYRQPQHF. The CDR3 DNA sequence: TGTGCCAGTAGTGTTAGGTCGTTCGGGTATAGACAGCCCCAGCATTTT. V usage is TRBV19 and J usage is TRBJ1-5; D uncertain. Trimming stripped 5 bases from V and 7 bases from J, with 21 bases between. CDR1 is LNHDA, CDR2 SQIVND, per germline (reference sequence). The CDR3 loop spans 16 amino acids.

The chain recombines TRBV19 with TRBJ2-1, with 8 bases identical to TRBD2. Looked up from germline, CDR1 is LNHDA and CDR2 is SQIVND (reference sequence). The J segment lost 7 bases and the V segment lost 5 bases, leaving 7 bases of the junction unmatched. CDR3 length: 14 residues. The CDR3 bases are TGTGCCAGTAGTCCACGGGAGGGCCGGAATGAGCAGTTCTTC. Translation gives CASSPREGRNEQFF.

This rearrangement joins TRBV7-6 to TRBJ1-1; no reliable D call. This CDR3 spans 15 amino acids. Germline assignment: CDR1 SGHVS and CDR2 FNYEAQ. V lost 1 base, J lost 0 bases, and 9 bases lay in between. In nucleotides, the CDR3 is TGTGCCAGCAGCTTAGGCCCAGGAATGAACACTGAAGCTTTCTTT. This encodes CASSLGPGMNTEAFF.

V is TRBV19 and J is TRBJ2-6; TRBD1 is a possible D gene (5 bases). The CDR3 loop spans 18 amino acids. The germline V and J ends were trimmed by 3 bases and 2 bases, with 17 bases remaining between them. Germline V CDR1 and CDR2: LNHDA, SQIVND (reference sequence). The CDR3 here is CASSMTGQGRTGANVLTF. The CDR3, as DNA: TGTGCCAGTAGTATGACTGGGCAGGGTAGGACTGGGGCCAACGTCCTGACTTTC.

The chain links TRBV11-2 to TRBJ1-2, with 7 positions matching TRBD1. The germline V gene encodes CDR1 SGHAT and CDR2 FQNNGV. This CDR3 has 16 residues. Germline trimming cut 3 bases from V and 4 bases from J; bases unmatched to any gene: 11. CDR3 nucleotides: TGTGCCAGCAGCTTGAACTCCGGGACAGCGGGCTATGGCTACACCTTC. It is translated as CASSLNSGTAGYGYTF.

This chain uses TRBV7-9 with TRBJ1-2, with 8 bases lining up with TRBD1. V dropped 4 bases and J dropped 7; count of bases not matched to a gene: 11. Germline values: CDR1 SEHNR, CDR2 FQNEAQ (reference sequence). There are 15 residues in the CDR3. The CDR3 nucleotides read TGTGCCAGCAGCTCCCGGGACAGGCTTCAGGTTGGCTACACCTTC. Protein sequence: CASSSRDRLQVGYTF. Looking up the rest from reference TRBV7-9 and TRBJ1-2 gives the full variable domain: DTGVSQNPRHKITKRGQNVTFRCDPISEHNRLYWYRQTLGQGPEFLTYFQNEAQLEKSRLLSDRFSAERPKGSFSTLEIQRTEQGDSAMYLCASSSRDRLQVGYTFGSGTRLTVV.

The V call is TRBV4-3, the J call TRBJ1-2; D gene ambiguous. Germline V gene lookup returns CDR1 LGHNA and CDR2 YSLEER. V shed 1 base and J shed 0 bases, with 9 bases lying between them. This CDR3 is built from 15 residues. DNA for the CDR3: TGCGCCAGCAGCCAAGGTGAAAGCACTAACTATGGCTACACCTTC. Residues: CASSQGESTNYGYTF.

The chain joins TRBV5-4 to TRBJ1-1; 7 positions match TRBD1. The germline V gene has CDR1 SGHNT and CDR2 YYREEE (reference sequence). CDR3 size: 15 residues. The trim removed 3 bases at V and 4 bases at J, leaving 9 bases unmatched. Here the CDR3 reads CASSSTGKAVTEAFF. The CDR3 DNA follows: TGTGCCAGCAGCTCGACAGGGAAAGCGGTCACTGAAGCTTTCTTT. Supplemented by reference TRBV5-4 and TRBJ1-1, the full variable domain reads ETGVTQSPTHLIKTRGQQVTLRCSSQSGHNTVSWYQQALGQGPQFIFQYYREEENGRGNFPPRFSGLQFPNYSSELNVNALELDDSALYLCASSSTGKAVTEAFFGQGTRLTVV.

The rearrangement uses TRBV10-3 and TRBJ1-5; the D gene is possibly TRBD1 (5 bases). The V gene's germline CDR1 is ENHRY and CDR2 SYGVKD. CDR3 length: 14 residues. Deletions cut 3 bases from V and 0 bases from J, with 6 bases between. The CDR3 protein is CAISEGASNQPQHF. Here the CDR3 DNA reads TGTGCCATCAGTGAAGGGGCTAGCAATCAGCCCCAGCATTTT.

This rearrangement joins TRBV27 to TRBJ1-5; TRBD1 matches at 7 bases. Trimming removed 8 bases from V and 7 bases from J; junction bases left unmatched: 8. Germline CDR1 reads MNHEY; CDR2 reads SMNVEV (reference sequence). The CDR3 is 13 residues long. The DNA of the CDR3 is TGTGCCAGCTCCCGAGGGGGCCGACAGCCCCAGCATTTT. Encoded protein: CASSRGGRQPQHF.

V usage is TRBV16 and J usage is TRBJ2-2; the D gene is possibly TRBD2 (6 bases). Trimming stripped 4 bases from V and 7 bases from J, with 19 bases between. The germline CDR1 and CDR2 sequences are KGHSY and FQNENV. The CDR3 has 16 residues. DNA for the CDR3: TGTGCCAGCAGCCCAAGAGGGACTGCCTTGAGCGGGGAGCTGTTTTTT. This translates into CASSPRGTALSGELFF.

This chain uses TRBV10-3 with TRBJ1-1; TRBD1 matches at 7 bases. Losses at the gene ends were 3 bases for V and 3 bases for J; bases not matched to a gene: 19. Germline V gene data show CDR1 as ENHRY and CDR2 as SYGVKD. The CDR3 has 19 amino acids. This CDR3 reads CAISDPSLRTGTGDTEAFF. In DNA, the CDR3 is TGTGCCATCAGTGATCCTTCGCTTAGGACAGGTACCGGAGACACTGAAGCTTTCTTT.

The CDR3 is CASSSGTPTTKLFF. In DNA form, the CDR3 reads TGTGCCAGCAGTTCCGGGACACCTACGACGAAACTGTTTTTT. V and J are TRBV28 and TRBJ1-4; possible D gene TRBD1, 6 bases. Trimming took 4 bases from V and 11 from J, leaving 17 bases between them. This CDR3 region has 14 residues. The germline V gene has CDR1 MDHEN and CDR2 SYDVKM.